These 8 T cell receptor beta chains share one sample of origin, sequenced in a study of spatial heterogeneity in lung cancer. MiXCR was run by TCRdb on the 5' RACE reads, yielding one entry per CDR3 protein. The listing contains 25 to 35 distinct CDR3 sequences. Study conclusions and caveats: The study found that expanded intratumoral alpha and beta TCR counts tracked tumor mutation counts.

Specified time point: sample taken at primary tumor resection. Antigens of these TCRs are unknown. The sequenced sample was lung tumor tissue, obtained at surgery. These receptors came from a female donor with early-stage non-small cell lung cancer.

This clonotype qualifies as hyperexpanded. This beta chain slipped into a library made for alpha chains as a stray read, so its size is not meaningful. The chain has TRBV19 and TRBJ1-5, with D perhaps TRBD1 (5 bases). The germline V gene has CDR1 LNHDA and CDR2 SQIVND (reference sequence). This CDR3 region has 14 residues. Trimming pared 7 bases from V and 3 bases from J, leaving 13 bases between. The CDR3 DNA follows: TGTGCCAGTACGGCAGGGAGGCCCAATCAGCCCCAGCATTTT. Its translation: CASTAGRPNQPQHF. Full variable domain (outside the CDR3, taken from reference TRBV19 and TRBJ1-5): DGGITQSPKYLFRKEGQNVTLSCEQNLNHDAMYWYRQDPGQGLRLIYYSQIVNDFQKGDIAEGYSVSREKKESFPLTVTSAQKNPTAFYLCASTAGRPNQPQHFGDGTRLSIL.

In this sample, this clonotype turned up a few times. Found in a library prepared for alpha chains, this beta chain is an off-target read, and its abundance has little meaning. V usage is TRBV7-9 and J usage is TRBJ2-1; perhaps TRBD2 as D (6 bases). Germline CDR1 SEHNR, CDR2 FQNEAQ (reference sequence). The CDR3 consists of 13 residues. The germline V and J ends were trimmed by 8 bases and 5 bases, with 13 bases remaining between them. Here the CDR3 reads CASYRPSDNEQFF. CDR3 nucleotide sequence: TGTGCCAGCTACAGGCCTAGCGACAATGAGCAGTTCTTC.

This clonotype is deemed hyperexpanded. This beta chain is a stray sequence in a library constructed for alpha chains; its clone size is not meaningful. The chain recombines TRBV25-1 with TRBJ2-1, with D possibly matching TRBD2 (6 bases). CDR1 is MGHDK and CDR2 is SYGVNS in the germline V gene. V lost 3 bases to trimming and J lost 12 bases, with 6 bases between them. The CDR3 is made up of 10 amino acids. The CDR3 sequence: CASSETRQFF. Here the CDR3 DNA reads TGTGCCAGCAGTGAGACTAGGCAGTTCTTC.

On this clonotype: Since the library was made to target alpha chains, this beta chain is a stray read and its abundance is not meaningful. The V gene is TRBV13, the J gene TRBJ2-1; D is perhaps TRBD1 (7 bases). This CDR3 is 14 amino acids long. The germline V and J ends were trimmed by 5 bases and 8 bases, with 16 bases remaining between them. In germline, CDR1 is PRHDT, CDR2 FYEKMQ (reference sequence). As DNA, the CDR3 is TGTGCCAGCAGCCCCAAGCGGAGGGGGCATGAGCAGTTCTTC. Protein product: CASSPKRRGHEQFF.

Worth noting for this clonotype: The library was prepared for alpha chains; this beta chain is a stray read, so its frequency means little. The gene calls are TRBV27 and TRBJ2-7, with D maybe TRBD1 (5 bases). The CDR3 extends over 15 amino acids. V shed 3 bases and J shed 0 bases, with 12 bases lying between them. Per the germline V gene, CDR1 is MNHEY and CDR2 is SMNVEV (reference sequence). CDR3 amino acids: CASSLSIQASYEQYF. The CDR3 DNA reads as TGTGCCAGCAGTTTGTCCATACAGGCCTCCTACGAGCAGTACTTC.

This clonotype is termed hyperexpanded. Because this beta chain is a stray read in a library intended to capture alpha chains, its abundance should not be given much weight. This rearrangement joins TRBV30 to TRBJ2-3; D might be TRBD1 or TRBD2, each matching 5 bases. Germline CDR1 GTSNPN, CDR2 SVGIG (reference sequence). The CDR3 runs to 12 residues. With 7 bases removed from V and 4 bases from J, the gap between germline ends came to 12 bases. In nucleotides, the CDR3 is TGTGCCTATAGGGACCTTGCAGATACGCAGTATTTT. Translation: CAYRDLADTQYF.

A few counts support this clonotype. The library was prepared for alpha chains; this beta chain is a stray read, so its frequency means little. The CDR3 DNA reads as TGCGCCAGCAGCCAACCACTTAACTTCTATGGCTACACCTTC. Its translation: CASSQPLNFYGYTF. The chain has TRBV4-1 and TRBJ1-2; D gene uncertain. CDR3 size: 14 residues. The V end lost 2 bases, the J end lost 4 bases, and 11 bases lay between the germline ends. Germline V CDR1 and CDR2: MGHRA, YSYEKL.

This clonotype was observed a few times. With the library built for alpha chains, this beta chain is off target and its frequency is not meaningful. The J gene is TRBJ2-1, the V gene TRBV28, with D unresolved. From germline, CDR1 is MDHEN and CDR2 SYDVKM. The CDR3 is made up of 15 amino acids. The germline V and J ends were trimmed by 7 bases and 0 bases, with 13 bases remaining between them. CDR3 bases: TGTGCCAGCACTATACTAAGTAGCTCCTACAATGAGCAGTTCTTC. Its translation is CASTILSSSYNEQFF.